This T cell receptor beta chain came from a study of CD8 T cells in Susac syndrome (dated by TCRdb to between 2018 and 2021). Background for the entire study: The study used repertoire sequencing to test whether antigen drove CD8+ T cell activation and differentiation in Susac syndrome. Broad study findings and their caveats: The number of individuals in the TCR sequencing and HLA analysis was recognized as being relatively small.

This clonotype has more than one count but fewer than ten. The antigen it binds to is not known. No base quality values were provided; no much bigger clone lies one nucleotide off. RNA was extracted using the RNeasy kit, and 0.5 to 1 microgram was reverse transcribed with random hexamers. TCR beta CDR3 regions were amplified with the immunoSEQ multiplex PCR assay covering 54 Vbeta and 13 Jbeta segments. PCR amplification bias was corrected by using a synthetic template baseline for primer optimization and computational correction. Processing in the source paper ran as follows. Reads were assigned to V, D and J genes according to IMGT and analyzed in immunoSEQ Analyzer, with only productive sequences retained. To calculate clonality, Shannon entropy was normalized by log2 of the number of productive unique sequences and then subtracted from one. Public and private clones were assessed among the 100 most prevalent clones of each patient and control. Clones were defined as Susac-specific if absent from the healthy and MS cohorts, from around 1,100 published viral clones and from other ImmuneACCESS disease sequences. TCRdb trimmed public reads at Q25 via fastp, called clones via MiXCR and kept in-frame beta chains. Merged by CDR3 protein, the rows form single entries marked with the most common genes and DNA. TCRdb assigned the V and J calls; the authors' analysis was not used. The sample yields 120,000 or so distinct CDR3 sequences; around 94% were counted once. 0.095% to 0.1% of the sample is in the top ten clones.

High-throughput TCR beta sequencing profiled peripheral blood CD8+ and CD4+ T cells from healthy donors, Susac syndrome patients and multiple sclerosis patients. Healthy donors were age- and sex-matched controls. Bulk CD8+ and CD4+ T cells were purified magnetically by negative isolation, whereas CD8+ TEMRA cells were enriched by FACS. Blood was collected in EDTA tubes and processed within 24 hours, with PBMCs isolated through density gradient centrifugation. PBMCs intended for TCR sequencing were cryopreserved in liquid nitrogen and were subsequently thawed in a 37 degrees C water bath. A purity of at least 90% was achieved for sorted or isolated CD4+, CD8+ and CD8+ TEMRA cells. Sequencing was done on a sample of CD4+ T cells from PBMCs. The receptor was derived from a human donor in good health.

This receptor has the CDR3 CASSLSSYEQYF. The sequenced DNA is TGTGCCAGCAGCTTGTCCAGTTACGAGCAGTACTTC. This chain is built from TRBV5-6 and TRBJ2-7; the D gene is not confidently resolved. From the germline V gene, CDR1 is SGHDT and CDR2 is YYEEEE. The CDR3 starts with the cysteine, ends with the phenylalanine, and has 12 residues. The sequence is cut down to CDR3 DNA, 36 bases in frame from base 1. Between the V and J ends, shortened by 1 base and 4 bases respectively, the junction contains 6 bases.